Listed here are 26 T cell receptor beta chains from one sample, sequenced in a study of CD8+ T cells in alopecia areata. cDNA reverse transcribed from extracted RNA served as the sequencing template. Profiled with immunoSEQ multiplex PCR; TCRdb holds only in-frame clones, not every one. Found here are around 69,000 clones, 55% to 75% of them singletons; the top ten hold roughly a sixth. Sequenced material: CD8+ T cells sorted from blood, taken at week 0. All receptors derive from a human donor with alopecia areata.

This rearrangement joins TRBV29-1 to TRBJ1-1, with D possibly matching TRBD1 (5 bases). This CDR3 is built from 13 residues. Germline V gene sequence: CDR1 SQVTM, CDR2 ANQGSEA. Trimming took off 6 bases at V and 0 bases at J, with 11 bases between the two ends. In DNA form, the CDR3 reads TGCAGCGTAGACGACAGCCTGAACACTGAAGCTTTCTTT. Its translation: CSVDDSLNTEAFF.

V is TRBV5-1 and J is TRBJ1-1; D gene ambiguous. In germline, CDR1 is SGHRS, CDR2 YFSETQ. The CDR3 has 14 amino acids. V lost 6 bases, J lost 5 bases, and 17 bases lay in between. Here the CDR3 DNA reads TGCGCCAGCATGGAGGGAATAATGGAGACTGAAGCTTTCTTT. Encoded protein: CASMEGIMETEAFF.

This clone was observed a single time. The J gene is TRBJ2-2, the V gene TRBV13; the D gene is possibly TRBD2 (5 bases). Trimming cost V 4 bases and J 6 bases, with 15 bases left between them. Germline CDR1 is PRHDT and CDR2 is FYEKMQ (reference sequence). The CDR3 has 15 amino acids. In DNA, the CDR3 is TGTGCCAGCAGCTATCCCAGAGTCGGGGCCGGGGAGCTGTTTTTT. Translating gives CASSYPRVGAGELFF.

This chain links TRBV9 with TRBJ2-1; no firm D call. Trimming took off 0 bases at V and 8 bases at J, with 6 bases between the two ends. There are 12 residues in the CDR3. Germline values: CDR1 SGDLS, CDR2 YYNGEE. CDR3 amino acids: CASSVDGDEQFF. The CDR3 DNA reads as TGTGCCAGCAGCGTAGACGGCGATGAGCAGTTCTTC.

This clone has only a few counts. The CDR3 sequence: CASSYGQGRHEQYF. CDR3 nucleotides: TGTGCCAGCAGCTACGGACAGGGTCGGCACGAGCAGTACTTC. The chain employs TRBV5-6 and TRBJ2-7; 8 positions agree with TRBD1. V was clipped by 3 bases and J by 5 bases; unmatched bases: 7. Germline values: CDR1 SGHDT, CDR2 YYEEEE. The CDR3 sequence is 14 residues long.

This clone was seen just once. The V gene is TRBV5-4, the J gene TRBJ2-1; D is ambiguous. CDR1 and CDR2 from the germline V gene are SGHNT and YYREEE (reference sequence). Trimming shortened V by 0 bases and J by 8 bases, and 12 bases separated the two germline ends. CDR3 size: 14 residues. The CDR3 sequence: CASSLDSRLYEQFF. Written as DNA, the CDR3 is TGTGCCAGCAGCTTGGATAGCAGGTTGTATGAGCAGTTCTTC.

This clone was detected only once. The chain joins TRBV27 to TRBJ2-5; possible D gene TRBD1, 8 bases. This CDR3 has 15 residues. Looked up from germline, CDR1 is MNHEY and CDR2 is SMNVEV (reference sequence). V was trimmed by 4 bases and J by 1 base, leaving 13 bases between them. The CDR3 sequence: CASSYRGGVQETQYF. CDR3 sequence (DNA): TGTGCCAGCAGTTACAGGGGGGGAGTCCAAGAGACCCAGTACTTC.

This rearrangement joins TRBV4-3 to TRBJ2-6; 9 bases are shared with TRBD2. V was pared by 1 base and J by 2 bases, with 6 bases of the junction left unmatched. The CDR3 totals 18 residues. The germline V gene encodes CDR1 LGHNA and CDR2 YSLEER. In DNA, the CDR3 is TGCGCCAGCAGCCAAGTCTTAGCGGGAGTGGCTGGGGCCAACGTCCTGACTTTC. Amino acids: CASSQVLAGVAGANVLTF.

This clone was seen a handful of times. V gene TRBV7-6 combines with J gene TRBJ2-5; no firm D call. CDR3 size: 16 residues. Trimming removed 1 base from V and 2 bases from J, with 14 bases in between. CDR1 SGHVS and CDR2 FNYEAQ come from the germline V gene. CDR3 region: CASSLDIRGLQETQYF. The DNA for the CDR3 is TGTGCCAGCAGCTTAGATATTCGTGGGCTTCAAGAGACCCAGTACTTC.

Only one count was recorded for this clone. Other DNA sequences in this sample translate to the same CDR3. The V and J genes are TRBV5-1 and TRBJ2-2; D is uncertain. V was trimmed by 0 bases and J by 4 bases, leaving 4 bases between them. Germline CDR1 is SGHRS and CDR2 is YFSETQ. The CDR3 has 13 amino acids. The DNA of the CDR3 is TGCGCCAGCAGCTTGGTAGGCACCGGGGAGCTGTTTTTT. Translating gives CASSLVGTGELFF.

The sample holds a few counts of this clone. The genes are TRBV7-2 and TRBJ2-5; D gene unclear. Trimming took off 1 base at V and 1 base at J, with 7 bases between the two ends. In germline, CDR1 is SGHTA, CDR2 FQGNSA. This CDR3 is built from 14 residues. In DNA form, the CDR3 reads TGTGCCAGCAGCTTAGAATTAACCCAAGAGACCCAGTACTTC. Translation: CASSLELTQETQYF.

With regard to this clone: The sample contains more than one DNA sequence encoding this CDR3. The chain links TRBV6-4 to TRBJ2-1, with D perhaps matching TRBD2 (5 bases). V was clipped by 6 bases and J by 2 bases, with 14 bases between them. The CDR3 has 15 residues. From germline, CDR1 is MRHNA and CDR2 SNTAGT. CDR3 DNA sequence: TGTGCCAGCAGCGTCGAAGCGGAAACCTACAATGAGCAGTTCTTC. Translated, it gives CASSVEAETYNEQFF.

CDR3 in DNA: TGTGCCAGCAGAGAGGCAGAGAGCTCCTACAATGAGCAGTTCTTC. Residues: CASREAESSYNEQFF. J is TRBJ2-1 and V is TRBV7-8, with no clear D. CDR3 length: 15 amino acids. The V gene lost 6 bases and the J gene lost 0 bases, with 12 bases spanning the gap. CDR1 is SGHVS and CDR2 is FQNEAQ in the germline V gene.

The chain is built from TRBV27 and TRBJ1-2; D unclear. The CDR3 has 16 residues. Germline V gene data show CDR1 as MNHEY and CDR2 as SMNVEV (reference sequence). V was pared by 10 bases and J by 3 bases, with 24 bases between. The CDR3 bases are TGTGCCACCTCTCCCCGCAGACGGAGTTCTGACTATGGCTACACCTTC. It is translated as CATSPRRRSSDYGYTF.

In the case of this clone: One end of the junction does not line up with germline, which may come from a read error. The chain links TRBV4-1 to TRBJ1-1; D unresolved. This CDR3 comprises 15 residues. Per the germline V gene, CDR1 is MGHRA and CDR2 is YSYEKL. The CDR3 sequence: CTSSQEGRLDTEAFF. The CDR3 DNA reads TGCACCAGCAGCCAAGAAGGCAGATTGGACACTGAAGCTTTCTTT.

The chain couples TRBV15 to TRBJ1-1; a possible D gene is TRBD1 (5 bases). CDR1 and CDR2 from the germline V gene are LNHNV and YYDKDF (reference sequence). V gave up 1 base and J gave up 7 bases, with 13 bases separating them. There are 14 residues in the CDR3. DNA of the CDR3: TGTGCCACCAGCAGAGTTAAGGGGTCCCTTGAAGCTTTCTTT. Its protein is CATSRVKGSLEAFF.

The chain links TRBV28 to TRBJ1-5; D gene uncertain. CDR3 length equals 11 residues. The germline CDR1 and CDR2 sequences are MDHEN and SYDVKM. Trimming shortened V by 3 bases and J by 6 bases, and 3 bases separated the two germline ends. The CDR3 spells CASSLVQPQHF. CDR3 coding DNA: TGTGCCAGCAGTTTGGTTCAGCCCCAGCATTTT.

This clone has a handful of counts. The chain uses TRBV27 and TRBJ1-5; no reliable D call. The CDR3 sequence is 14 residues long. Germline CDR1 MNHEY, CDR2 SMNVEV (reference sequence). V was trimmed by 2 bases and J by 0 bases, leaving 5 bases between them. The CDR3 nucleotides are TGTGCCAGCAGTTTACATGGTAGCAATCAGCCCCAGCATTTT. Amino acid sequence: CASSLHGSNQPQHF.

This rearrangement joins TRBV7-9 to TRBJ1-1; 8 bases match TRBD1. Germline values: CDR1 SEHNR, CDR2 FQNEAQ (reference sequence). The CDR3 is 15 amino acids. CDR3 nucleotides: TGTGCGTCACCCAAGGACGGGACAGGACTGACTGAAGCTTTCTTT. Amino acids: CASPKDGTGLTEAFF.

This chain links TRBV29-1 with TRBJ1-5, with 7 bases matching TRBD1. This CDR3 region has 13 residues. V shed 6 bases, J shed 7 bases, and the junction held 9 bases outside the gene matches. Germline V gives CDR1 SQVTM, CDR2 ANQGSEA. In nucleotides, the CDR3 is TGCAGCGTAGACACAGGGGACCGACAGCCCCAGCATTTT. It codes for CSVDTGDRQPQHF.

The CDR3 region is CSANRGPNTGELFF. CDR3 nucleotide sequence: TGCAGCGCCAACAGGGGGCCGAACACCGGGGAGCTGTTTTTT. The chain links TRBV29-1 to TRBJ2-2; TRBD1 matches 9 bases. The CDR3 is made up of 14 amino acids. Germline loops: CDR1 SQVTM, CDR2 ANQGSEA. V shed 7 bases, J shed 0 bases, and the junction held 3 bases outside the gene matches.

This clone has a handful of counts. The chain links TRBV4-3 to TRBJ2-3; 7 nucleotides align to TRBD2. CDR3 size: 15 residues. Unmatched junction bases numbered 5, after V lost 0 bases and J lost 5 bases. The V gene's germline CDR1 is LGHNA and CDR2 YSLEER. Here the CDR3 reads CASSQEAGRGDTQYF. In nucleotides, the CDR3 is TGCGCCAGCAGCCAAGAGGCAGGGAGGGGAGATACGCAGTATTTT.

The J gene is TRBJ2-1, the V gene TRBV29-1; D unresolved. The CDR3 runs 15 residues. Germline V gene data show CDR1 as SQVTM and CDR2 as ANQGSEA. V lost 6 bases and J 7 bases, leaving 22 bases between the germline ends. CDR3 amino acids: CSVVPAGPSPNEQFF. The CDR3 DNA is TGCAGCGTAGTACCTGCTGGGCCTAGTCCAAATGAGCAGTTCTTC.

The rearrangement uses TRBV29-1 and TRBJ1-1; the D gene is possibly TRBD1 (5 bases). This CDR3 is built from 15 residues. Trimming removed 0 bases at V and 0 bases at J, with 11 bases between. Germline CDR1 and CDR2: SQVTM and ANQGSEA. CDR3: CSVEDPDRLNTEAFF. DNA for the CDR3: TGCAGCGTTGAAGACCCAGACAGACTGAACACTGAAGCTTTCTTT.

The J gene is TRBJ2-1, the V gene TRBV27; 10 bases align to TRBD2. The CDR3 runs to 15 residues. Unmatched junction bases numbered 7, after V lost 4 bases and J lost 7 bases. Germline values: CDR1 MNHEY, CDR2 SMNVEV (reference sequence). The CDR3 sequence: CASSSSGGAGNEQFF. In DNA form, the CDR3 reads TGTGCCAGCAGTTCCAGCGGGGGGGCTGGTAATGAGCAGTTCTTC.

This clone was seen more than once but under ten times. V gene TRBV28 combines with J gene TRBJ1-4, with a possible D match to TRBD1 (5 bases). CDR3 length equals 16 residues. The V and J ends lost 3 bases and 4 bases respectively, with 15 bases between them. Per the germline V gene, CDR1 is MDHEN and CDR2 is SYDVKM. The CDR3 protein is CASSFYEGRDNEKLFF. As DNA, the CDR3 is TGTGCCAGCAGTTTCTATGAGGGCAGGGATAATGAAAAACTGTTTTTT. Full variable domain (outside the CDR3, taken from reference TRBV28 and TRBJ1-4): DVKVTQSSRYLVKRTGEKVFLECVQDMDHENMFWYRQDPGLGLRLIYFSYDVKMKEKGDIPEGYSVSREKKERFSLILESASTNQTSMYLCASSFYEGRDNEKLFFGSGTQLSVL.